The rows below give T cell receptor beta chains drawn from one sample of a study of shared clonotypes between healthy human individuals. TCRdb's table, derived via immunoSEQ multiplex PCR, lists solely in-frame clones and lacks some. The sample includes roughly 640,000 clones, around 97% of them seen just once. Sequenced sample: naive CD4+ T cells sorted from blood. The receptors were sampled from a woman between 25 and 40 years old in good health. Both conserved end residues are part of each CDR3. Fields, in order: clone size, D gene, J gene, V gene, CDR3 protein, CDR3 DNA. The D gene is left open where the match is weak. A row's size may be missing; if present it is once, few, many or a size class.

clone size: -
D gene: TRBD2
J gene: TRBJ2-7
V gene: TRBV28
CDR3 protein: CASSFVASGPSYEQYF
CDR3 DNA: TGTGCCAGCAGTTTTGTGGCTAGCGGGCCCTCCTACGAGCAGTACTTC

clone size: -
D gene: -
J gene: TRBJ2-5
V gene: TRBV28
CDR3 protein: CASSPGGAEETQYF
CDR3 DNA: TGTGCCAGCAGCCCAGGGGGGGCGGAAGAGACCCAGTACTTC

clone size: -
D gene: -
J gene: TRBJ1-5
V gene: TRBV28
CDR3 protein: CASRSGNQPQHF
CDR3 DNA: TGTGCCAGCCGTTCGGGCAATCAGCCCCAGCATTTT

clone size: -
D gene: TRBD2
J gene: TRBJ2-1
V gene: TRBV5-1
CDR3 protein: CASSIAGLAGNEQFF
CDR3 DNA: TGCGCCAGCAGCATAGCGGGACTAGCTGGGAATGAGCAGTTCTTC

clone size: -
D gene: TRBD1
J gene: TRBJ1-5
V gene: TRBV28
CDR3 protein: CASSLSRQGTQPQHF
CDR3 DNA: TGTGCCAGCAGTTTATCCCGACAGGGGACCCAGCCCCAGCATTTT

clone size: -
D gene: TRBD1
J gene: TRBJ2-7
V gene: TRBV5-1
CDR3 protein: CASSSGQTGTYEQYF
CDR3 DNA: TGCGCCAGCAGCTCCGGTCAGACAGGGACCTACGAGCAGTACTTC

clone size: -
D gene: TRBD1
J gene: TRBJ1-4
V gene: TRBV5-1
CDR3 protein: CASSWTGQLEKLFF
CDR3 DNA: TGCGCCAGCAGCTGGACAGGGCAATTAGAAAAACTGTTTTTT

clone size: -
D gene: -
J gene: TRBJ2-7
V gene: TRBV7-9
CDR3 protein: CASSPHDLNGLYEQYF
CDR3 DNA: TGTGCCAGCAGCCCCCACGACCTGAACGGCCTCTACGAGCAGTACTTC

clone size: once
D gene: -
J gene: TRBJ2-3
V gene: TRBV2
CDR3 protein: CASRPFLLNPTDTQYF
CDR3 DNA: TGTGCCAGCAGACCGTTCCTCTTGAACCCCACAGATACGCAGTATTTT

clone size: -
D gene: -
J gene: TRBJ2-5
V gene: TRBV21-1
CDR3 protein: CASSKCGGKETQYF
CDR3 DNA: TGTGCCAGCAGCAAATGCGGGGGCAAGGAGACCCAGTACTTC

clone size: -
D gene: -
J gene: TRBJ1-1
V gene: TRBV7-8
CDR3 protein: CASSSYRVVSNTEAFF
CDR3 DNA: TGTGCCAGCAGCTCCTACAGGGTCGTATCCAACACTGAAGCTTTCTTT

clone size: -
D gene: -
J gene: TRBJ1-3
V gene: TRBV5-8
CDR3 protein: CASSPWVTAVGNTIYF
CDR3 DNA: TGTGCCAGCAGCCCCTGGGTGACAGCAGTCGGAAACACCATATATTTT

clone size: -
D gene: -
J gene: TRBJ2-7
V gene: TRBV5-1
CDR3 protein: CASSTHYEQYF
CDR3 DNA: TGCGCCAGCAGCACCCATTACGAGCAGTACTTC

clone size: -
D gene: TRBD1
J gene: TRBJ2-3
V gene: TRBV5-1
CDR3 protein: CASSTSGTERTDTQYF
CDR3 DNA: TGCGCCAGCAGCACCTCCGGGACAGAGCGGACAGATACGCAGTATTTT

clone size: -
D gene: TRBD1
J gene: TRBJ1-4
V gene: TRBV28
CDR3 protein: CASITGGQANEKLFF
CDR3 DNA: TGTGCCAGTATAACAGGGGGACAGGCTAATGAAAAACTGTTTTTT

clone size: -
D gene: -
J gene: TRBJ1-1
V gene: TRBV15
CDR3 protein: CATSSETDSENTEAFF
CDR3 DNA: TGTGCCACCAGCAGTGAAACAGACAGTGAGAACACTGAAGCTTTCTTT

clone size: -
D gene: -
J gene: TRBJ1-2
V gene: TRBV18
CDR3 protein: CASSPGGDYGYTF
CDR3 DNA: TGTGCCAGCTCACCCGGTGGGGACTATGGCTACACCTTC

clone size: -
D gene: TRBD1
J gene: TRBJ1-2
V gene: TRBV5-1
CDR3 protein: CASSRDRPAFGYTF
CDR3 DNA: TGCGCCAGCAGTAGGGACAGGCCGGCTTTTGGCTACACCTTC

clone size: -
D gene: -
J gene: TRBJ1-5
V gene: TRBV20-1
CDR3 protein: CSARGDQPQHF
CDR3 DNA: TGCAGTGCTAGAGGCGATCAGCCCCAGCATTTT

clone size: -
D gene: -
J gene: TRBJ2-2
V gene: TRBV4-1
CDR3 protein: CASSQNTVNTGELFF
CDR3 DNA: TGCGCCAGCAGCCAAAACACAGTGAACACCGGGGAGCTGTTTTTT

clone size: few
D gene: -
J gene: TRBJ1-2
V gene: TRBV19
CDR3 protein: CASSTRQRGYTF
CDR3 DNA: TGTGCCAGTAGTACCCGACAGCGGGGCTACACCTTC

clone size: -
D gene: TRBD1
J gene: TRBJ2-7
V gene: TRBV5-1
CDR3 protein: CASSLGTDKYEQYF
CDR3 DNA: TGCGCCAGCAGCCTCGGGACAGACAAATACGAGCAGTACTTC

clone size: once
D gene: TRBD1
J gene: TRBJ2-7
V gene: TRBV27
CDR3 protein: CASSFRQGAAYEQYF
CDR3 DNA: TGTGCCAGCAGTTTTAGACAGGGGGCCGCCTACGAGCAGTACTTC

clone size: once
D gene: -
J gene: TRBJ2-1
V gene: TRBV4-1
CDR3 protein: CASSLMGLFSYNEQFF
CDR3 DNA: TGCGCCAGCAGCCTAATGGGCCTATTCTCCTACAATGAGCAGTTCTTC

clone size: -
D gene: TRBD2
J gene: TRBJ2-3
V gene: TRBV28
CDR3 protein: CASSPPPTSGSWRQYF
CDR3 DNA: TGTGCCAGCAGTCCCCCCCCGACTAGCGGGAGTTGGCGGCAGTATTTT

clone size: -
D gene: -
J gene: TRBJ2-7
V gene: TRBV5-4
CDR3 protein: CASSSDSLNYEQYF
CDR3 DNA: TGTGCCAGCAGTTCGGACTCCCTGAACTACGAGCAGTACTTC

clone size: -
D gene: -
J gene: TRBJ1-5
V gene: TRBV4-2
CDR3 protein: CASSQDSQQPQHF
CDR3 DNA: TGTGCCAGCAGCCAAGATTCGCAGCAGCCCCAGCATTTT

clone size: -
D gene: -
J gene: TRBJ2-7
V gene: TRBV19
CDR3 protein: CASSSFPGLGRFEQYF
CDR3 DNA: TGTGCCAGTAGTAGCTTCCCGGGCCTGGGTCGTTTCGAGCAGTACTTC

clone size: -
D gene: TRBD1
J gene: TRBJ1-2
V gene: TRBV25-1
CDR3 protein: CASTPRDSNGYTF
CDR3 DNA: TGTGCCAGCACGCCCCGGGACAGTAATGGCTACACCTTC

clone size: -
D gene: TRBD1
J gene: TRBJ2-1
V gene: TRBV18
CDR3 protein: CASSPGTGVDEQFF
CDR3 DNA: TGTGCCAGCTCACCCGGGACAGGGGTAGACGAGCAGTTCTTC

clone size: -
D gene: -
J gene: TRBJ2-3
V gene: TRBV4-1
CDR3 protein: CASSQHTASSTDTQYF
CDR3 DNA: TGCGCCAGCAGCCAGCACACCGCGAGTAGCACAGATACGCAGTATTTT

clone size: -
D gene: -
J gene: TRBJ2-1
V gene: TRBV2
CDR3 protein: CASSEGLANYNEQFF
CDR3 DNA: TGTGCCAGCAGTGAAGGGCTAGCTAACTACAATGAGCAGTTCTTC

clone size: -
D gene: -
J gene: TRBJ1-1
V gene: TRBV28
CDR3 protein: CASSFRARGTSNTEAFF
CDR3 DNA: TGTGCCAGCAGTTTTAGGGCGAGGGGGACATCGAACACTGAAGCTTTCTTT

clone size: -
D gene: -
J gene: TRBJ2-7
V gene: TRBV19
CDR3 protein: CASSERGAGDYEQYF
CDR3 DNA: TGTGCCAGTAGTGAACGGGGGGCCGGTGACTACGAGCAGTACTTC

clone size: -
D gene: -
J gene: TRBJ1-1
V gene: TRBV16
CDR3 protein: CASSQLGGDTEAFF
CDR3 DNA: TGTGCCAGCAGCCAATTAGGGGGGGACACTGAAGCTTTCTTT

clone size: -
D gene: TRBD2
J gene: TRBJ2-3
V gene: TRBV7-3
CDR3 protein: CASSLLGAGVPDTQYF
CDR3 DNA: TGTGCCAGCAGCTTACTAGGCGCGGGAGTCCCAGATACGCAGTATTTT

clone size: -
D gene: TRBD1
J gene: TRBJ2-2
V gene: TRBV9
CDR3 protein: CASSVGTGVITGELFF
CDR3 DNA: TGTGCCAGCAGCGTAGGGACAGGGGTCATCACCGGGGAGCTGTTTTTT

clone size: -
D gene: -
J gene: TRBJ2-7
V gene: TRBV10-3
CDR3 protein: CAIREPGNEQYF
CDR3 DNA: TGTGCCATCCGGGAGCCAGGCAACGAGCAGTACTTC

clone size: -
D gene: TRBD1
J gene: TRBJ2-1
V gene: TRBV19
CDR3 protein: CASSPSPTGVGGQFF
CDR3 DNA: TGTGCCAGTAGTCCCTCCCCGACAGGGGTGGGGGGGCAGTTCTTC

clone size: -
D gene: -
J gene: TRBJ2-2
V gene: TRBV27
CDR3 protein: CASSLRVTGELFF
CDR3 DNA: TGTGCCAGCAGTTTACGCGTCACCGGGGAGCTGTTTTTT

clone size: -
D gene: TRBD2
J gene: TRBJ2-7
V gene: TRBV27
CDR3 protein: CASSLSHGTSGNYEQYF
CDR3 DNA: TGTGCCAGCAGTTTATCACACGGGACTAGCGGAAACTACGAGCAGTACTTC

clone size: -
D gene: -
J gene: TRBJ2-5
V gene: TRBV19
CDR3 protein: CASSRGRETQYF
CDR3 DNA: TGTGCCAGTAGCAGAGGGCGGGAGACCCAGTACTTC

clone size: -
D gene: -
J gene: TRBJ2-3
V gene: TRBV5-6
CDR3 protein: CASSLRYTDTQYF
CDR3 DNA: TGTGCCAGCAGCTTGAGGTACACAGATACGCAGTATTTT

clone size: -
D gene: TRBD2
J gene: TRBJ2-3
V gene: TRBV6-1
CDR3 protein: CASSDPLAGGRDTQYF
CDR3 DNA: TGTGCCAGCAGTGACCCACTAGCGGGAGGTCGAGATACGCAGTATTTT

clone size: -
D gene: TRBD1
J gene: TRBJ2-7
V gene: TRBV10-1
CDR3 protein: CASSDGFDRGSTSYEQYF
CDR3 DNA: TGCGCCAGCAGTGATGGATTCGACAGGGGGTCGACCTCCTACGAGCAGTACTTC

clone size: -
D gene: -
J gene: TRBJ2-1
V gene: TRBV5-1
CDR3 protein: CASSMRQTLRNEQFF
CDR3 DNA: TGCGCCAGCAGCATGAGACAGACCCTTCGTAATGAGCAGTTCTTC

clone size: -
D gene: TRBD1
J gene: TRBJ2-3
V gene: TRBV5-1
CDR3 protein: CASSLVSGTGGLDTQYF
CDR3 DNA: TGCGCCAGCAGCTTGGTTTCCGGGACAGGGGGCTTAGATACGCAGTATTTT

clone size: -
D gene: -
J gene: TRBJ2-1
V gene: TRBV7-9
CDR3 protein: CASSMRGRHNEQFF
CDR3 DNA: TGTGCCAGCAGCATGAGAGGTCGACACAATGAGCAGTTCTTC

clone size: -
D gene: TRBD1
J gene: TRBJ2-7
V gene: TRBV29-1
CDR3 protein: CSVLATGTGSHEQYF
CDR3 DNA: TGCAGCGTGCTGGCCACAGGGACAGGGTCTCACGAGCAGTACTTC

clone size: once
D gene: TRBD1
J gene: TRBJ1-2
V gene: TRBV11-2
CDR3 protein: CASSLGQGPGGYTF
CDR3 DNA: TGTGCCAGCAGCCTAGGACAGGGACCGGGGGGCTACACCTTC

clone size: -
D gene: -
J gene: TRBJ1-2
V gene: TRBV4-1
CDR3 protein: CASSQRQGYGYTF
CDR3 DNA: TGCGCCAGCAGCCAACGGCAGGGCTATGGCTACACCTTC

clone size: once
D gene: -
J gene: TRBJ2-2
V gene: TRBV7-8
CDR3 protein: CASNLGGSRELFF
CDR3 DNA: TGTGCCAGCAACTTAGGGGGGTCGCGGGAGCTGTTTTTT

clone size: -
D gene: -
J gene: TRBJ2-7
V gene: TRBV7-2
CDR3 protein: CASSLAQFGAAGSSYEQYF
CDR3 DNA: TGTGCCAGCAGCTTAGCGCAGTTCGGCGCGGCGGGCAGCTCCTACGAGCAGTACTTC

clone size: -
D gene: -
J gene: TRBJ1-2
V gene: TRBV19
CDR3 protein: CASSIMGSNGYTF
CDR3 DNA: TGTGCCAGTAGTATTATGGGCAGCAATGGCTACACCTTC